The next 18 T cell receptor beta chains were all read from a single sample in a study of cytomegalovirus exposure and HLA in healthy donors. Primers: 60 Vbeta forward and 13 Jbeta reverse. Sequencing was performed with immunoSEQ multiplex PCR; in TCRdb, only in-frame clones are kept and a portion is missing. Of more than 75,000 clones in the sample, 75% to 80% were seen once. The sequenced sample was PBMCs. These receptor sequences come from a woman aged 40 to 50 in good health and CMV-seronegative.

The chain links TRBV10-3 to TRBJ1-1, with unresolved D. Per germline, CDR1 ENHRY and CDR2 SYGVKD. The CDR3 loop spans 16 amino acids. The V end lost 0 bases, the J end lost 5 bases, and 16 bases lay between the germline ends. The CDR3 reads CAISESRVFGDTEAFF. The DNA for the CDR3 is TGTGCCATCAGTGAGTCTCGAGTTTTCGGGGATACTGAAGCTTTCTTT.

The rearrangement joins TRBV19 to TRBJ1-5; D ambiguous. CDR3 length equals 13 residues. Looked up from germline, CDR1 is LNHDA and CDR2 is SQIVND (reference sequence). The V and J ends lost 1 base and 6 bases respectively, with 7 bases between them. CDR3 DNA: TGTGCCAGTAGTATAGGGGGAGGTCAGCCCCAGCATTTT. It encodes CASSIGGGQPQHF.

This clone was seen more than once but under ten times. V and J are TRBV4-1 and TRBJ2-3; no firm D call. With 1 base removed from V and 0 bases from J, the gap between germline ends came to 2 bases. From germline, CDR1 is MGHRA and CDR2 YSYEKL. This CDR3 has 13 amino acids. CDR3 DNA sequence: TGCGCCAGCAGCCAAGCAAGCACAGATACGCAGTATTTT. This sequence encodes CASSQASTDTQYF.

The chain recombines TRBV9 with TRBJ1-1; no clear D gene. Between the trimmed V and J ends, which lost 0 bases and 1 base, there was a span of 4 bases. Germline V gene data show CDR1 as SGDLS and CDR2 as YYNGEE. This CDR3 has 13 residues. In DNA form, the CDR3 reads TGTGCCAGCAGCGTAGGGAGGAACACTGAAGCTTTCTTT. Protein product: CASSVGRNTEAFF.

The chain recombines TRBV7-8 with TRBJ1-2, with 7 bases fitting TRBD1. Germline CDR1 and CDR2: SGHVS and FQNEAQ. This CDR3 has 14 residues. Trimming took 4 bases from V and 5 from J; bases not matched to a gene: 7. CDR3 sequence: CASSSTGVDYGYTF. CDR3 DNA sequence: TGTGCCAGCAGCTCTACAGGGGTGGATTATGGCTACACCTTC.

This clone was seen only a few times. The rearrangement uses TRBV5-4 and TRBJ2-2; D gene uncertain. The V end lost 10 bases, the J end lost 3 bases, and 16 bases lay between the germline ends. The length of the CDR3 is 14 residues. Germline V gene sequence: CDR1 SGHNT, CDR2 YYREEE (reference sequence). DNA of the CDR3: TGTGCCCTCAGTGCGGTGTCTGACACCGGGGAGCTGTTTTTT. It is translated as CALSAVSDTGELFF.

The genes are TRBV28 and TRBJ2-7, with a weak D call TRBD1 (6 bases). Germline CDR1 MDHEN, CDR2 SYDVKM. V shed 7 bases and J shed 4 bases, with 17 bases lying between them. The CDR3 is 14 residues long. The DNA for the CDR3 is TGTGCCAGCACTATCTCAGGGGCAAGATACGAGCAGTACTTC. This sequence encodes CASTISGARYEQYF.

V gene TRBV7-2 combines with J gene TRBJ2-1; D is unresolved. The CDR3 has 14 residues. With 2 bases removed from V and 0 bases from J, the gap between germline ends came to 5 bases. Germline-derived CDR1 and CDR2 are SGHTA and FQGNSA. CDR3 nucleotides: TGTGCCAGCAGCTTACCCAGCTCCTACAATGAGCAGTTCTTC. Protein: CASSLPSSYNEQFF.

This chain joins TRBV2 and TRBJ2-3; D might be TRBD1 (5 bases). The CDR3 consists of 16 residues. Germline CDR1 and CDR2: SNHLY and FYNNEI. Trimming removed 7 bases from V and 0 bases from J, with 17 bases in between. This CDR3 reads CASTQGSPTSTDTQYF. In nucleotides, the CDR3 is TGTGCCAGCACTCAGGGCTCGCCTACGAGCACAGATACGCAGTATTTT. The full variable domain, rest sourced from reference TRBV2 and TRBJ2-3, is EPEVTQTPSHQVTQMGQEVILRCVPISNHLYFYWYRQILGQKVEFLVSFYNNEISEKSEIFDDQFSVERPDGSNFTLKIRSTKLEDSAMYFCASTQGSPTSTDTQYFGPGTRLTVL.

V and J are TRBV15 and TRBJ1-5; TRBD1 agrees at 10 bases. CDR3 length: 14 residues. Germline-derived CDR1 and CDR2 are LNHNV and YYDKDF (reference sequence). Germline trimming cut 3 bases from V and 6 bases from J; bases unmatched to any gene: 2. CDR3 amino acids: CATSRGQGSQPQHF. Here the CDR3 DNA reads TGTGCCACCAGCAGGGGACAGGGGAGTCAGCCCCAGCATTTT.

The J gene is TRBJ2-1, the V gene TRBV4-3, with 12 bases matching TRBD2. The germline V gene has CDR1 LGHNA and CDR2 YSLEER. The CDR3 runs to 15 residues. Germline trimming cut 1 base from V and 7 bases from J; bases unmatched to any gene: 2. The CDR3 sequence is CASSQGLAGGNEQFF. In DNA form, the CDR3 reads TGCGCCAGCAGCCAAGGCCTAGCGGGGGGGAATGAGCAGTTCTTC.

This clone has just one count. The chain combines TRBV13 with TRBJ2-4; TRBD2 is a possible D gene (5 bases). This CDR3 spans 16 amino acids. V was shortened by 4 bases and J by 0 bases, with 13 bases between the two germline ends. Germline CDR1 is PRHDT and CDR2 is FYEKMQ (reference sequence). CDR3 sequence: CASSYSGSVAKNIQYF. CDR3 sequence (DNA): TGTGCCAGCAGCTACTCGGGGTCGGTAGCCAAAAACATTCAGTACTTC. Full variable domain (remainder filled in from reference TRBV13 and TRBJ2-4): AAGVIQSPRHLIKEKRETATLKCYPIPRHDTVYWYQQGPGQDPQFLISFYEKMQSDKGSIPDRFSAQQFSDYHSELNMSSLELGDSALYFCASSYSGSVAKNIQYFGAGTRLSVL.

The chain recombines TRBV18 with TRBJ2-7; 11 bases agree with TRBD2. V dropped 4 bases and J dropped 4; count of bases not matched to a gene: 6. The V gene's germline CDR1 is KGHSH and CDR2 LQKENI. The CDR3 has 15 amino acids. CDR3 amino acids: CASSQAASGGYEQYF. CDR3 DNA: TGTGCCAGCTCACAGGCCGCTAGCGGGGGGTACGAGCAGTACTTC.

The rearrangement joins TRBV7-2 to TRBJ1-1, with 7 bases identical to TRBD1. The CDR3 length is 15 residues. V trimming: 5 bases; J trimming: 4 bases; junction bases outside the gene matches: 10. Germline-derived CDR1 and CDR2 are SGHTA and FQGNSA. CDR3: CASSRQGEVSTEAFF. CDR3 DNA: TGTGCCAGCAGCCGACAGGGAGAAGTAAGCACTGAAGCTTTCTTT.

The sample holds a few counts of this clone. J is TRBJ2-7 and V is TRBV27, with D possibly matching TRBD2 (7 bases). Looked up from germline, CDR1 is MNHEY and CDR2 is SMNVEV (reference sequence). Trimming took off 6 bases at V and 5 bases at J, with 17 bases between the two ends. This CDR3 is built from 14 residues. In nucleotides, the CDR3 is TGTGCCAGCAGCCGAAACGCGGGGGCCCACGAGCAGTACTTC. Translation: CASSRNAGAHEQYF.

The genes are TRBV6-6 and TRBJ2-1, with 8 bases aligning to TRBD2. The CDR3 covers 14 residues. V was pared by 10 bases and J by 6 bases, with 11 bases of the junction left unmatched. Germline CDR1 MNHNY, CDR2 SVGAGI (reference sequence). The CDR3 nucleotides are TGTGCCACCCGGGGGGGGAGTATGGTCAATGAGCAGTTCTTC. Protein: CATRGGSMVNEQFF.

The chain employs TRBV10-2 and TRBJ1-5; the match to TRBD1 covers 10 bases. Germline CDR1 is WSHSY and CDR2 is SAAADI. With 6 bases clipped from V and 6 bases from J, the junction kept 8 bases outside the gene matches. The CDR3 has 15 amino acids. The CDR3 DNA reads TGCGCCAGCAGCGAAGGACAGGGGGTAGCTCAGCCCCAGCATTTT. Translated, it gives CASSEGQGVAQPQHF.

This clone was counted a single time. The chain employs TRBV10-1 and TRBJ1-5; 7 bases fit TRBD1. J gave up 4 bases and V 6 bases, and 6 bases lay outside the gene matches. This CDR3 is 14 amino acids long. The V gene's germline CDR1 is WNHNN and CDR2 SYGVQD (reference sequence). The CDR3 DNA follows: TGCGCCAGCAGGAACGGACAGGCAAATCAGCCCCAGCATTTT. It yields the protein CASRNGQANQPQHF.